The clone carrying this TCR beta chain was observed a handful of times. Its antigen is unidentified. This record comes from a study of T-cell memory formation after mild COVID-19. Study results and caveats: Clones from the second wave (peaking day 37) had unconfirmed SARS-CoV-2 specificity. Memory sampled before infection contained some responding clones, suggesting cross-reactive memory joined.

With constant-segment primers, 5'RACE yielded cDNA libraries of TCR alpha and TCR beta that carried sample barcodes and UMIs. TCRdb processed the 5' RACE reads anew with MiXCR; each CDR3 protein has one entry. Of about 430,000 distinct CDR3 sequences listed, approximately 19% are singletons. The germline V gene encodes CDR1 DFQATT and CDR2 SNEGSKA (reference sequence). The CDR3 loop spans 13 amino acids. The germline V and J ends were trimmed by 6 bases and 2 bases, with 13 bases remaining between them. The chain recombines TRBV20-1 with TRBJ1-2; D is undetermined. Sequencing used PBMCs or a T cell subset sorted from them (not recorded which). This clonotype was sampled from a man aged 18 to 29 who had mild COVID-19 (a few samples of this study predate the infection). Cell type and time point are not known. The CDR3 coding sequence is TGCAGTGCCACTACAGCCCTCAACTATGGCTACACCTTC. It translates to CSATTALNYGYTF.